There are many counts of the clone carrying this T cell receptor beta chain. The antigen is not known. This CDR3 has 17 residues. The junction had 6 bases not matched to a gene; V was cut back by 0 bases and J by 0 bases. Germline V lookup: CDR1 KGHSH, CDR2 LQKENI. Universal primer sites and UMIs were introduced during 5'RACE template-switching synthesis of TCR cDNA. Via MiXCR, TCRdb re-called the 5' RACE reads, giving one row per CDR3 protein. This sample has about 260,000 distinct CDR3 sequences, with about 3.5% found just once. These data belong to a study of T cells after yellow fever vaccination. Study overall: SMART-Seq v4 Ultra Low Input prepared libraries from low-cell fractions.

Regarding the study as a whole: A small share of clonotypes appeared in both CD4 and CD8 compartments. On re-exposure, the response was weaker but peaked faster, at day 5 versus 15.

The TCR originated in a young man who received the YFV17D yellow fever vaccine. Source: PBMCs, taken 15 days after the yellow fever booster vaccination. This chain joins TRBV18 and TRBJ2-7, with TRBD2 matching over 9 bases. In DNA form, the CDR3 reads TGTGCCAGCTCACCACCCCTAGCGGGGATCCTCTCCTACGAGCAGTACTTC. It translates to CASSPPLAGILSYEQYF.